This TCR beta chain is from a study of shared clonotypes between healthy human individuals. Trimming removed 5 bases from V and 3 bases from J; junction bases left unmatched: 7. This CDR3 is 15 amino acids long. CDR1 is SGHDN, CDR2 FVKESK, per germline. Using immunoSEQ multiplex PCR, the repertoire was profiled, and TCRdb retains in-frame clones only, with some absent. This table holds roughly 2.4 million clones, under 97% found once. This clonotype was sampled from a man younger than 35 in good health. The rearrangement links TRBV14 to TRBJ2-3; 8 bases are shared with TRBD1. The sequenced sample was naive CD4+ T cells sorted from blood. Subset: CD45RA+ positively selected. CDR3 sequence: CASSYRTGKTDTQYF. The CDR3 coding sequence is TGTGCCAGCAGCTACCGGACAGGGAAAACAGATACGCAGTATTTT.